Below are 32 T cell receptor beta chains sequenced from a single sample in a study of T cell clusters in autoimmune cytopenias. Some 40,000 genome equivalents of blood DNA were amplified for TRB. One tube held mixed TRB-A and TRB-B primer pools for touch-down PCR. Using the multiplex PCR reads, TCRdb records one entry per CDR3 protein without DNA. The table lists roughly 8,000 distinct CDR3 sequences. These data also featured in a second study, about T cell repertoires in aging, cancer and after chemotherapy.

The sequenced sample was peripheral blood. The receptor source for this set is a human donor with an autoimmune cytopenia or autoimmune hepatitis (not recorded which).

This sequence joins TRBV19 and TRBJ1-2; TCRdb's D gene call, TRBD1, goes unchecked for lack of DNA. The CDR3 totals 15 residues. Germline lookup yields CDR1 LNHDA and CDR2 SQIVND (reference sequence). The chain's CDR3 is CASSISGTAEYGYTF.

The V call is TRBV18, the J call TRBJ2-2. Germline values: CDR1 KGHSH, CDR2 LQKENI. The CDR3 is 15 residues long. CDR3 sequence reads: CASSPLKVNTGELFF.

This chain links TRBV25-1 with TRBJ1-1. From germline, CDR1 is MGHDK and CDR2 SYGVNS. The CDR3 loop spans 13 amino acids. The CDR3 sequence is CASSPPWGTEAFF.

This sequence joins TRBV19 and TRBJ1-5; without DNA, the TCRdb call of TRBD1 cannot be checked. This CDR3 has 14 amino acids. The V gene's germline CDR1 is LNHDA and CDR2 SQIVND (reference sequence). The CDR3 region is CASIGGLGNQPQHF.

The chain couples TRBV20-1 to TRBJ2-1; as DNA is missing, the TRBD1 call by TCRdb cannot be tested. The CDR3 is made up of 15 amino acids. The germline gives CDR1 DFQATT, CDR2 SNEGSKA (reference sequence). The chain's CDR3 is CSASDRVGGHNEQFF.

V and J are TRBV7-9 and TRBJ2-7; as DNA is missing, the TRBD1 call by TCRdb cannot be tested. Germline assignment: CDR1 SEHNR and CDR2 FQNEAQ (reference sequence). This CDR3 region has 16 residues. The CDR3 sequence is CASSPPGGQGTYEQYF.

This clonotype is identified as medium-sized from frequency. The V call is TRBV10-1, the J call TRBJ2-5. CDR3 size: 13 residues. From germline, CDR1 is WNHNN and CDR2 SYGVQD (reference sequence). CDR3 in amino acids: CASSANGVETQYF.

This clonotype is called medium-sized based on its frequency. The chain carries TRBV29-1 and TRBJ2-5; lacking DNA, the TRBD1 call made by TCRdb goes unchecked. The germline gives CDR1 SQVTM, CDR2 ANQGSEA. This CDR3 comprises 12 residues. Here the CDR3 reads CSGDRLQETQYF.

V gene TRBV11-2 combines with J gene TRBJ1-2; TCRdb reports TRBD1, a call that lacks DNA to check it against. Germline-derived CDR1 and CDR2 are SGHAT and FQNNGV. The CDR3 covers 13 residues. CDR3 sequence reads: CASRSSGAAGYTF.

Its frequency marks this clonotype as medium-sized. The chain links TRBV5-4 to TRBJ2-2. From germline, CDR1 is SGHNT and CDR2 YYREEE (reference sequence). The CDR3 runs 12 residues. CDR3 sequence reads: CASSYDTGELFF.

This clonotype ranks as medium-sized in terms of frequency. The chain combines TRBV19 with TRBJ2-3. Germline CDR1 LNHDA, CDR2 SQIVND (reference sequence). This CDR3 has 13 residues. The CDR3: CASKQAGTDTQYF.

The rearrangement joins TRBV18 to TRBJ2-3. Germline CDR1 is KGHSH and CDR2 is LQKENI. The CDR3 is 14 residues long. This chain's CDR3 is CASSPTPRIETQYF. Full variable domain (remainder filled in from reference TRBV18 and TRBJ2-3): NAGVMQNPRHLVRRRGQEARLRCSPMKGHSHVYWYRQLPEEGLKFMVYLQKENIIDESGMPKERFSAEFPKEGPSILRIQQVVRGDSAAYFCASSPTPRIETQYFGPGTRLTVL.

In terms of frequency, this clonotype is medium-sized. The genes are TRBV29-1 and TRBJ2-3; TCRdb outputs TRBD1, but without DNA this stays unchecked. CDR1 is SQVTM and CDR2 is ANQGSEA in the germline V gene. The CDR3 extends over 14 amino acids. This CDR3 is CSVAGQTSTDTQYF.

CDR3 loop: CASSLVSGAPIGGGYTF. The chain carries TRBV7-9 and TRBJ1-2; TCRdb indicates TRBD1, and absent DNA this call remains unverified. Germline V gene lookup returns CDR1 SEHNR and CDR2 FQNEAQ (reference sequence). The CDR3 consists of 17 residues.

The chain uses TRBV24-1 and TRBJ2-1; no DNA is available, so the TRBD1 call from TCRdb remains unchecked. The length of the CDR3 is 15 residues. Germline V gene data show CDR1 as KGHDR and CDR2 as SFDVKD. CDR3 sequence: CATSDPRQGMNEQFF.

By frequency, this clonotype is medium-sized. This rearrangement joins TRBV7-9 to TRBJ2-2; TCRdb picks TRBD2, but there is no DNA to check that call. The CDR3 sequence is 15 residues long. Germline CDR1 is SEHNR and CDR2 is FQNEAQ (reference sequence). The CDR3 region is CASSATSGNTGELFF.

This chain uses TRBV12-3 or TRBV12-4 with TRBJ1-3; without DNA, the TCRdb call of TRBD1 cannot be checked. This CDR3 is built from 16 residues. The CDR3 sequence: CASSFRTVFSGNTIYF.

This chain joins TRBV15 and TRBJ2-2; TCRdb reports TRBD1, a call that lacks DNA to check it against. In germline, CDR1 is LNHNV, CDR2 YYDKDF (reference sequence). The CDR3 has 16 amino acids. This CDR3 is CATSRGWGANTGELFF.

The J gene is TRBJ1-1, the V gene TRBV29-1; without DNA, the TCRdb call of TRBD1 cannot be checked. This CDR3 region has 12 residues. Germline CDR1 and CDR2: SQVTM and ANQGSEA. This chain's CDR3 is CSAQGASSEAFF.

The chain recombines TRBV20-1 with TRBJ1-6; the TCRdb D gene call, TRBD1, has no DNA to confirm it. CDR3 length equals 15 residues. Germline assignment: CDR1 DFQATT and CDR2 SNEGSKA (reference sequence). Here the CDR3 reads CSAMSTGGDNSPLHF.

The chain links TRBV9 to TRBJ1-4; lacking DNA, the TRBD1 call made by TCRdb goes unchecked. The CDR3 loop spans 14 amino acids. Germline CDR1 reads SGDLS; CDR2 reads YYNGEE. The CDR3 region is CASSVDRASEKLFF.

The J gene is TRBJ1-3, the V gene TRBV9. The CDR3 runs 16 residues. Germline V gene data show CDR1 as SGDLS and CDR2 as YYNGEE. This chain's CDR3 is CASSVGDSRSGNTIYF.

V and J are TRBV18 and TRBJ2-7; the D gene TCRdb calls, TRBD1, cannot be checked with no DNA. Germline V gene lookup returns CDR1 KGHSH and CDR2 LQKENI. The CDR3 has 16 amino acids. The CDR3 sequence: CASSPRGTGGSYEQYF. Full variable domain (outside the CDR3, taken from reference TRBV18 and TRBJ2-7): NAGVMQNPRHLVRRRGQEARLRCSPMKGHSHVYWYRQLPEEGLKFMVYLQKENIIDESGMPKERFSAEFPKEGPSILRIQQVVRGDSAAYFCASSPRGTGGSYEQYFGPGTRLTVT.

The chain recombines TRBV11-2 with TRBJ1-1; TCRdb reports TRBD1, a call that lacks DNA to check it against. This CDR3 is built from 18 residues. Germline V gene data show CDR1 as SGHAT and CDR2 as FQNNGV. CDR3 in amino acids: CASSEPDRESRPNTEAFF.

CDR3 region: CASRRQGTINIQYF. The gene calls are TRBV6-1 and TRBJ2-4; as DNA is missing, the TRBD1 call by TCRdb cannot be tested. The CDR3 consists of 14 residues. The germline V gene has CDR1 MNHNS and CDR2 SASEGT.

This clonotype ranks as medium-sized (0.01 to 0.1%) in terms of frequency. The chain links TRBV6-1 to TRBJ2-7; TCRdb lists TRBD1, though no DNA is available to test this call. Germline loops: CDR1 MNHNS, CDR2 SASEGT. CDR3 length: 14 residues. The CDR3: CASSLGGQGREQYF.

V gene TRBV18 combines with J gene TRBJ2-2; TCRdb's D gene call, TRBD1, goes unchecked for lack of DNA. Germline CDR1 KGHSH, CDR2 LQKENI. CDR3 size: 16 residues. CDR3 sequence reads: CASSPRLGQHTGELFF. Combining the CDR3 with reference TRBV18 and TRBJ2-2 gives the whole variable domain NAGVMQNPRHLVRRRGQEARLRCSPMKGHSHVYWYRQLPEEGLKFMVYLQKENIIDESGMPKERFSAEFPKEGPSILRIQQVVRGDSAAYFCASSPRLGQHTGELFFGEGSRLTVL.

By frequency, this clonotype registers medium-sized. The chain uses TRBV19 and TRBJ2-5; TCRdb's assignment of TRBD1 cannot be checked, as there is no DNA. In germline, CDR1 is LNHDA, CDR2 SQIVND (reference sequence). This CDR3 is 12 amino acids long. The CDR3: CASSPGARTQYF. The full variable domain, its missing parts supplied by reference TRBV19 and TRBJ2-5, is DGGITQSPKYLFRKEGQNVTLSCEQNLNHDAMYWYRQDPGQGLRLIYYSQIVNDFQKGDIAEGYSVSREKKESFPLTVTSAQKNPTAFYLCASSPGARTQYFGPGTRLLVL.

By frequency, this clonotype registers medium-sized (0.01 to 0.1%). This chain links TRBV6-1 with TRBJ2-3; TCRdb lists TRBD2, though no DNA is available to test this call. The CDR3 is made up of 16 amino acids. The V gene's germline CDR1 is MNHNS and CDR2 SASEGT. The CDR3 spells CASSEARTSGSDTQYF.

V usage is TRBV7-9 and J usage is TRBJ2-7; TCRdb outputs TRBD1, but without DNA this stays unchecked. The CDR3 consists of 12 residues. Germline CDR1 is SEHNR and CDR2 is FQNEAQ (reference sequence). CDR3 region: CASSGQNYEQYF.

The chain uses TRBV6-1 and TRBJ2-1. Germline lookup yields CDR1 MNHNS and CDR2 SASEGT. The CDR3 length is 15 residues. This chain's CDR3 is CASSAYGSSYNEQFF.

The rearrangement links TRBV5-1 to TRBJ2-1; TCRdb names TRBD2, which stays unverified in the absence of DNA. CDR1 SGHRS and CDR2 YFSETQ come from the germline V gene. The CDR3 loop spans 16 amino acids. This chain's CDR3 is CASRSDLAGGRSEQFF.